This TCR beta chain stems from a study of T-cell reconstitution after alpha-beta-depleted transplantation in children. It was with unique molecular identifiers that the TCRbeta library was prepared. From the PCR reads, TCRdb called clonotypes with MiXCR, one entry per CDR3 protein. This table has some 500,000 distinct CDR3 sequences, about 16% appearing once. Sequenced here: PBMCs from the stem cell graft donor, sampled from the stem cell graft. The sequence was collected from a human donor who donated a stem cell graft to a child with acute lymphoblastic leukemia.

This CDR3 reads CASSEPQGENTEAFF. DNA of the CDR3: TGTGCCAGCAGCGAACCTCAGGGGGAAAACACTGAAGCTTTCTTT. This sequence joins TRBV7-9 and TRBJ1-1, with 7 bases fitting TRBD1. CDR3 size: 15 residues. V dropped 5 bases and J dropped 2; count of bases not matched to a gene: 8. The germline gives CDR1 SEHNR, CDR2 FQNEAQ (reference sequence).